This paragraph reports one TCR beta chain. This CDR3 spans 13 amino acids. Germline CDR1 and CDR2: MNHEY and SVGAGI. V lost 8 bases and J 0 bases, leaving 9 bases between the germline ends. These data belong to a study of blood T cell repertoires in COVID-19. Overall study context: In each case, the material was cDNA or gDNA derived from T cells, B-cell-depleted T cells, or PBMCs.

Clones were read by immunoSEQ multiplex PCR, and TCRdb kept only the in-frame ones, dropping some. The table records about 210,000 clones, about 81% of them present only once. The sequencing sample was made of PBMCs or T cells enriched from blood (not recorded which). The clonotype comes from a man aged 35-49 years who had recovered from COVID-19. V usage is TRBV6-5 and J usage is TRBJ2-3; a possible D gene is TRBD2 (6 bases). CDR3 bases: TGTGCCAGCGGGCGGGACAGCACAGATACGCAGTATTTT. Protein: CASGRDSTDTQYF.